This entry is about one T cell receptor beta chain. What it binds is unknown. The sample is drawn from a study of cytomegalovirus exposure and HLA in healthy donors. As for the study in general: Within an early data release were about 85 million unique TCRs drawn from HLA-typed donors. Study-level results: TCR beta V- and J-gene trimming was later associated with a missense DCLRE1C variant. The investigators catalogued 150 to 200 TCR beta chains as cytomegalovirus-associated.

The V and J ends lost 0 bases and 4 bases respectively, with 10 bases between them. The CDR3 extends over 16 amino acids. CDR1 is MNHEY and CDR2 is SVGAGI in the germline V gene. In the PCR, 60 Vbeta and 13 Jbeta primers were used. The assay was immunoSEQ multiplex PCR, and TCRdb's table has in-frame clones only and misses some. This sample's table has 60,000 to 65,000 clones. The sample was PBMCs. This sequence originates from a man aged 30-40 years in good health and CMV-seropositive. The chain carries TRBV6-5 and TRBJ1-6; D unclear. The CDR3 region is CASSYSKLQYNSPLHF. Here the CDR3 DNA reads TGTGCCAGCAGTTACTCGAAACTTCAATATAATTCACCCCTCCACTTT.